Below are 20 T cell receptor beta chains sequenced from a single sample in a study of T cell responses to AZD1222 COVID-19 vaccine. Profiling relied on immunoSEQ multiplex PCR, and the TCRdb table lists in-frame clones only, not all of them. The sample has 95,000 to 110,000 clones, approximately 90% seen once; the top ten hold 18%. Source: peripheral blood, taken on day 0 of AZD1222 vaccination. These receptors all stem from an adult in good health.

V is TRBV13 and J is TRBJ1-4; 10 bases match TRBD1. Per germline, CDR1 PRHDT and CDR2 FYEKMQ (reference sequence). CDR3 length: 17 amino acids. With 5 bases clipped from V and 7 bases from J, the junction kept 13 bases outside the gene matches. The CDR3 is CASSLRKTGTGVEKLFF. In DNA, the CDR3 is TGTGCCAGCAGCCTACGAAAAACCGGGACAGGGGTTGAAAAACTGTTTTTT.

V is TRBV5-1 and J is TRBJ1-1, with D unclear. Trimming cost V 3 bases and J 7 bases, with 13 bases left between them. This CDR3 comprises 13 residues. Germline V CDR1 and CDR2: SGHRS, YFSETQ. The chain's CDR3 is CASSSQTPIEAFF. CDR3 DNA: TGCGCCAGCAGCTCGCAGACGCCGATTGAAGCTTTCTTT.

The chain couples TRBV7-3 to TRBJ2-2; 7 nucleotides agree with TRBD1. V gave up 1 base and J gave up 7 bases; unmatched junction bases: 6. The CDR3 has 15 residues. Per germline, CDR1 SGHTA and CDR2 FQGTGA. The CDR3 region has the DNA TGTGCCAGCAGCTTAATCGGACAGGCGGGCGGGGAGCTGTTTTTT. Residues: CASSLIGQAGGELFF.

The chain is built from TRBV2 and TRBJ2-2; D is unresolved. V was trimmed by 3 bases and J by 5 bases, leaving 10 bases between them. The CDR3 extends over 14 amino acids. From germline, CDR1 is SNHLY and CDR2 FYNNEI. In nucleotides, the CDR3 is TGTGCCAGCAGTGAGGAAGGGTGGACCGGGGAGCTGTTTTTT. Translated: CASSEEGWTGELFF.

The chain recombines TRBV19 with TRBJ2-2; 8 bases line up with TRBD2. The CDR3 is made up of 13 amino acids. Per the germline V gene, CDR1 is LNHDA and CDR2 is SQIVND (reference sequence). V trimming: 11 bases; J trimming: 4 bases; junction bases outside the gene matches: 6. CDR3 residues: CAAGLGGTGELFF. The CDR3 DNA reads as TGTGCCGCGGGACTAGGGGGCACCGGGGAGCTGTTTTTT. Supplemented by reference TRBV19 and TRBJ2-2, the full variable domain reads DGGITQSPKYLFRKEGQNVTLSCEQNLNHDAMYWYRQDPGQGLRLIYYSQIVNDFQKGDIAEGYSVSREKKESFPLTVTSAQKNPTAFYLCAAGLGGTGELFFGEGSRLTVL.

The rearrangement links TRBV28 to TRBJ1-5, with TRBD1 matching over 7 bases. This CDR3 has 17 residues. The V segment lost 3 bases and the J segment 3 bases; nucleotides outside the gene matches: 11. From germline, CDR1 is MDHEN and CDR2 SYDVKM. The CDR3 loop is CASSFQTRTGHNQPQHF. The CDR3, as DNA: TGTGCCAGCAGTTTTCAAACCCGGACAGGCCACAATCAGCCCCAGCATTTT.

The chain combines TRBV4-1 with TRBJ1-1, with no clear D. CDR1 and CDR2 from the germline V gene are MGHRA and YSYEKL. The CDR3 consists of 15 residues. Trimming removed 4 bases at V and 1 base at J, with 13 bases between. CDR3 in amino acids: CASSPRYKGNTEAFF. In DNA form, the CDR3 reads TGCGCCAGCAGCCCCCGCTATAAGGGGAACACTGAAGCTTTCTTT.

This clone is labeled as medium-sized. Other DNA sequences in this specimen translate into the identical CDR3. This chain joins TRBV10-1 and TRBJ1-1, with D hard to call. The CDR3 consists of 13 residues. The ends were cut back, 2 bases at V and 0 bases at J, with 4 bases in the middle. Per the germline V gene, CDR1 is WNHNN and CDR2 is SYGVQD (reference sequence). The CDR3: CASSEGLNTEAFF. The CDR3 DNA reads TGCGCCAGCAGTGAGGGCCTGAACACTGAAGCTTTCTTT.

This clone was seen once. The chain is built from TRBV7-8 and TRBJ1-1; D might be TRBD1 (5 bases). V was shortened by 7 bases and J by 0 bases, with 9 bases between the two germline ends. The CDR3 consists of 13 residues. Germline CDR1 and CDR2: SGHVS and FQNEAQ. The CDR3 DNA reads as TGTGCCAGCACCAAGACAGTGAACACTGAAGCTTTCTTT. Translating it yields CASTKTVNTEAFF.

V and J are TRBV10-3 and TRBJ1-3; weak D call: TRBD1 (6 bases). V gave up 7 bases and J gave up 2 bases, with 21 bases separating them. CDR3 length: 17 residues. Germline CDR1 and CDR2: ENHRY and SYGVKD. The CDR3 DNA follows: TGTGCCATCACCGGGACACTGGGGCGAGGAACTGGAAACACCATATATTTT. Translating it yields CAITGTLGRGTGNTIYF.

This chain's CDR3 is CASRNTGTGGEPQHF. CDR3 in DNA: TGTGCCAGCAGAAATACCGGGACAGGGGGCGAGCCCCAGCATTTT. The chain couples TRBV5-8 to TRBJ1-5, with TRBD1 matching over 12 bases. The CDR3 spans 15 residues. Germline V CDR1 and CDR2: SGHTS, YDEGEE. Trimming cost V 5 bases and J 8 bases; bases outside gene matches: 8.

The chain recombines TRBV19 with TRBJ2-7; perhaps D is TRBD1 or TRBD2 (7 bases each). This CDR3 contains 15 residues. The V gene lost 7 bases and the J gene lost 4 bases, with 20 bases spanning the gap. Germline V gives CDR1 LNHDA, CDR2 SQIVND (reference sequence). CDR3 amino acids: CASTKNREGQYEQYF. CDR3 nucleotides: TGTGCCAGTACCAAGAACAGGGAGGGACAGTACGAGCAGTACTTC.

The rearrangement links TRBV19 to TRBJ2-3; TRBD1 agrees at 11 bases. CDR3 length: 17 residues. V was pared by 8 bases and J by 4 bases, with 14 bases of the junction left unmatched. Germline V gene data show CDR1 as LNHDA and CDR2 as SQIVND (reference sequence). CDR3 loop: CASLPSWDRGFSDTQYF. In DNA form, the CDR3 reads TGTGCCAGTCTTCCGTCCTGGGACAGGGGGTTTTCAGATACGCAGTATTTT.

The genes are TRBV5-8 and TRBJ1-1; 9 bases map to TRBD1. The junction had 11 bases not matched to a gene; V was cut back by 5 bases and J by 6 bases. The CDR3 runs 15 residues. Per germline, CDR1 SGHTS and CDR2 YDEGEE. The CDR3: CASRYIDRGWAEAFF. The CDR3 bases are TGTGCCAGCAGATATATTGACAGGGGGTGGGCTGAAGCTTTCTTT.

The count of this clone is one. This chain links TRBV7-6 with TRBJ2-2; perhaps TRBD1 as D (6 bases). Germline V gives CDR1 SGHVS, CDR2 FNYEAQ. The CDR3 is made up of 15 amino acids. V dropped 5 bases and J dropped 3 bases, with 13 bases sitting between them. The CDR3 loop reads CASSLVGADTGELFF. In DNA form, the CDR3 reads TGTGCCAGCAGCCTAGTGGGGGCAGACACCGGGGAGCTGTTTTTT.

This CDR3 is CASSYTPTGNNQPQHF. The CDR3 DNA reads TGTGCCAGCAGTTACACCCCGACAGGGAACAATCAGCCCCAGCATTTT. The J gene is TRBJ1-5, the V gene TRBV6-6; 7 bases align to TRBD1. V was clipped by 2 bases and J by 3 bases; unmatched bases: 7. Germline V gene data show CDR1 as MNHNY and CDR2 as SVGAGI (reference sequence). The CDR3 sequence is 16 residues long.

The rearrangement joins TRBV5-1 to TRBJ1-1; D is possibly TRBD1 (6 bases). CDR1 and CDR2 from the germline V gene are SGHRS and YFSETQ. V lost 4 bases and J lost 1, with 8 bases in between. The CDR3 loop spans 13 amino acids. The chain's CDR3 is CASSQGQNTEAFF. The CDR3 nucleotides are TGCGCCAGCAGCCAGGGACAGAACACTGAAGCTTTCTTT.

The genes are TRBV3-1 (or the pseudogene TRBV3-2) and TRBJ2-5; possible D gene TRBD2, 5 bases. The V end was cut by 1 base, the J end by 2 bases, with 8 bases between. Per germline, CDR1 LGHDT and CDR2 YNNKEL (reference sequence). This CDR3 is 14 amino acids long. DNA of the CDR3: TGTGCCAGCAGCCAAGTCCCGGGGCAAGAGACCCAGTACTTC. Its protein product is CASSQVPGQETQYF.

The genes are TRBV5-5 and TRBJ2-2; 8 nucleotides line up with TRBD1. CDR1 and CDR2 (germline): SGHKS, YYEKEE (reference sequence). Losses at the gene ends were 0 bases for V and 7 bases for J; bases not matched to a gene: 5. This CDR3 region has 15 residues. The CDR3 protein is CASSLGTGWGGELFF. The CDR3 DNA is TGTGCCAGCAGCTTGGGGACAGGGTGGGGCGGGGAGCTGTTTTTT.

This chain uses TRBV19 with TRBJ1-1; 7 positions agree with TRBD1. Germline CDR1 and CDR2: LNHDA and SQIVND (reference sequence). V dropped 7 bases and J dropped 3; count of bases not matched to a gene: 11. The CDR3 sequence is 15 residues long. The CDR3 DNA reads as TGTGCCAGTACCCTGATCGCAGGGGGATACACTGAAGCTTTCTTT. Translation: CASTLIAGGYTEAFF.